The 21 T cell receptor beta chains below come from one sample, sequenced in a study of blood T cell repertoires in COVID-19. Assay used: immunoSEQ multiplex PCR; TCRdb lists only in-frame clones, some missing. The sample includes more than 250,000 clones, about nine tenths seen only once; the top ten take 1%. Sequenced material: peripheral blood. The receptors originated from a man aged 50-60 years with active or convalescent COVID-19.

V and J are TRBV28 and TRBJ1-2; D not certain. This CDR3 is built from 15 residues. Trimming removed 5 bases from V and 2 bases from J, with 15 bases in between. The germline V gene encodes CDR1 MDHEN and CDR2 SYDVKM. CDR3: CASSVKQRANYGYTF. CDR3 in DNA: TGTGCCAGCAGTGTTAAGCAGCGAGCAAACTATGGCTACACCTTC.

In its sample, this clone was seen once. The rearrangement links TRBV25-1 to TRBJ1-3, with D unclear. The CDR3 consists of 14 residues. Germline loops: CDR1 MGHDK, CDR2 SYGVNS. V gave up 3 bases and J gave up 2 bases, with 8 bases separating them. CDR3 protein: CASSEGGAGNTIYF. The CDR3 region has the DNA TGTGCCAGCAGTGAGGGAGGAGCTGGAAACACCATATATTTT.

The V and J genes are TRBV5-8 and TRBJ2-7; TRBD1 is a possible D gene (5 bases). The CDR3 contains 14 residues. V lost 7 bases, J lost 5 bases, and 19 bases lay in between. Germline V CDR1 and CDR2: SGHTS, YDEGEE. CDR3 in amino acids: CASRLRQPWDEQYF. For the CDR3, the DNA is TGTGCCAGCCGACTGAGACAGCCTTGGGACGAGCAGTACTTC.

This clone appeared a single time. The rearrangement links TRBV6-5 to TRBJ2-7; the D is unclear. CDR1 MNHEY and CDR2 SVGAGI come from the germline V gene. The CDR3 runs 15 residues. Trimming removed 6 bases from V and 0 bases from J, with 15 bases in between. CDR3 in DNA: TGTGCCAGCAGGCGGTGGGTTACGAACTCCTACGAGCAGTACTTC. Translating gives CASRRWVTNSYEQYF.

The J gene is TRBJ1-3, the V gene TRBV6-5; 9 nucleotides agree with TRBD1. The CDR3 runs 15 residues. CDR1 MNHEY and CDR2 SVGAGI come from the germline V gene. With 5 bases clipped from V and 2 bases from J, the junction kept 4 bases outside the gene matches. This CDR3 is CASSPRTGAGNTIYF. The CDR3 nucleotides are TGTGCCAGCAGTCCCCGGACAGGGGCTGGAAACACCATATATTTT.

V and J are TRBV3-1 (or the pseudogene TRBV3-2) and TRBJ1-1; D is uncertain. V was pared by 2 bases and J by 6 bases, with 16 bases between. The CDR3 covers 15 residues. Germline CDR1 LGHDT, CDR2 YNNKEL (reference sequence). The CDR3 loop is CASSQYLASYAEAFF. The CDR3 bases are TGTGCCAGCAGCCAATATCTAGCCTCCTACGCTGAAGCTTTCTTT.

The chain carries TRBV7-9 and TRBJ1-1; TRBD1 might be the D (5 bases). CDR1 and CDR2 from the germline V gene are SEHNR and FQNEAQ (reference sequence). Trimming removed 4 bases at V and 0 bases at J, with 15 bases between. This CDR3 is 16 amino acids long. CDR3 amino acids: CASSSDNWKLNTEAFF. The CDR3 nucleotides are TGTGCCAGCAGCTCGGACAACTGGAAGCTGAACACTGAAGCTTTCTTT. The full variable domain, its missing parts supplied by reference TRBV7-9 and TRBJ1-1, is DTGVSQNPRHKITKRGQNVTFRCDPISEHNRLYWYRQTLGQGPEFLTYFQNEAQLEKSRLLSDRFSAERPKGSFSTLEIQRTEQGDSAMYLCASSSDNWKLNTEAFFGQGTRLTVV.

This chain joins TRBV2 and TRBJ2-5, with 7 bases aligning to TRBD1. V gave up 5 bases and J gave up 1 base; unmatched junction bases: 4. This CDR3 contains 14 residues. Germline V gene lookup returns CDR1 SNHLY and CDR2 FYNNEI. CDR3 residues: CASSKDRSQETQYF. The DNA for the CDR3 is TGTGCCAGCAGTAAGGACAGGAGCCAAGAGACCCAGTACTTC.

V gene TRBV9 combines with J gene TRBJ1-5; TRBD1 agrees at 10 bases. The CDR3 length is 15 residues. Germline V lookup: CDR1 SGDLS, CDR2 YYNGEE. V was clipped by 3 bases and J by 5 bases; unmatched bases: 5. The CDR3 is CASSAGQGVDQPQHF. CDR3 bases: TGTGCCAGCAGCGCTGGACAGGGGGTGGATCAGCCCCAGCATTTT.

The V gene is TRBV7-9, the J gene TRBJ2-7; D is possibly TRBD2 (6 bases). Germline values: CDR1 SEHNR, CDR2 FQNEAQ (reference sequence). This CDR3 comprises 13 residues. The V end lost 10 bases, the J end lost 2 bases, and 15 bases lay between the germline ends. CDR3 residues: CATTREVPYEQYF. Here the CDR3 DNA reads TGTGCCACCACTAGGGAGGTCCCCTACGAGCAGTACTTC.

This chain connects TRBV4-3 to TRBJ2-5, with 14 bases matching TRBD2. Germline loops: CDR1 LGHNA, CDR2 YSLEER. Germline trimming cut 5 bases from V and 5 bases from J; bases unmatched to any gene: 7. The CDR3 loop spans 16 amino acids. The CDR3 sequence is CASSRLAGGPEETQYF. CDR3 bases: TGCGCCAGCAGCAGACTAGCGGGGGGGCCTGAGGAGACCCAGTACTTC.

The CDR3 here is CASSFPDHRGYTF. In DNA, the CDR3 is TGTGCCAGCAGCTTTCCGGACCACAGGGGCTACACCTTC. The chain recombines TRBV5-5 with TRBJ1-2; D is perhaps TRBD1 (5 bases). Trimming stripped 2 bases from V and 8 bases from J, with 13 bases between. CDR1 is SGHKS and CDR2 is YYEKEE in the germline V gene (reference sequence). The CDR3 has 13 amino acids. Using reference TRBV5-5 and TRBJ1-2 for the parts outside the CDR3, the full variable domain is DAGVTQSPTHLIKTRGQQVTLRCSPISGHKSVSWYQQVLGQGPQFIFQYYEKEERGRGNFPDRFSARQFPNYSSELNVNALLLGDSALYLCASSFPDHRGYTFGSGTRLTVV.

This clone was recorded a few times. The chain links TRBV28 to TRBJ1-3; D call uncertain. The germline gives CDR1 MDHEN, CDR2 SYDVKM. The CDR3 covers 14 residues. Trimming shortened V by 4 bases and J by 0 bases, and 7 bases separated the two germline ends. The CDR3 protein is CASSSAVSGNTIYF. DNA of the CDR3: TGTGCCAGCAGTTCCGCAGTCTCTGGAAACACCATATATTTT.

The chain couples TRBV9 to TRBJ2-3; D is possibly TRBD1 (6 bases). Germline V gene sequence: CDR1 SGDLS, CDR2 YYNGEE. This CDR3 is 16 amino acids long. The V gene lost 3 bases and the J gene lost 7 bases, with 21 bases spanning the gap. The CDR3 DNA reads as TGTGCCAGCAGCGCACCCTGGACAGAGCCCCTCAATACGCAGTATTTT. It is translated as CASSAPWTEPLNTQYF.

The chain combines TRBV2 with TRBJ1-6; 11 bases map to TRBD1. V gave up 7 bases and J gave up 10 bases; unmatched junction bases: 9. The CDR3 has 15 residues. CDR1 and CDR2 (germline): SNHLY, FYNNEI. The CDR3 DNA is TGTGCCAGCAAGCCGGGACAGGGGGTCGGGTCACCCCTCCACTTT. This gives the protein CASKPGQGVGSPLHF.

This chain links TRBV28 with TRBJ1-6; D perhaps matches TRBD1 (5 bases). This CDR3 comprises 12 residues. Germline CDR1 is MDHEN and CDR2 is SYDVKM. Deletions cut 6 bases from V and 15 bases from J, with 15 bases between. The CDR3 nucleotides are TGTGCCAGCAGGTGGGACTTTTCGGACCTCCACTTT. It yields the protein CASRWDFSDLHF.

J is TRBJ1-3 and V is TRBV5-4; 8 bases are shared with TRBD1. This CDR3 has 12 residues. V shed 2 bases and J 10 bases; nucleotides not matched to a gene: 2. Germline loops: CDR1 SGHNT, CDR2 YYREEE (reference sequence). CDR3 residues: CASSLNRGTIYF. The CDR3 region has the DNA TGTGCCAGCAGCTTAAACAGGGGGACCATATATTTT.

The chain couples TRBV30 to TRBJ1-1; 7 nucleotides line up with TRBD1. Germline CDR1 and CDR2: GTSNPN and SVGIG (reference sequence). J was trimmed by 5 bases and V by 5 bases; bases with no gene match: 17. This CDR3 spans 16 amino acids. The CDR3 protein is CAWRGGAGGGLTEAFF. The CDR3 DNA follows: TGTGCCTGGCGGGGGGGGGCAGGGGGAGGTTTGACTGAAGCTTTCTTT.

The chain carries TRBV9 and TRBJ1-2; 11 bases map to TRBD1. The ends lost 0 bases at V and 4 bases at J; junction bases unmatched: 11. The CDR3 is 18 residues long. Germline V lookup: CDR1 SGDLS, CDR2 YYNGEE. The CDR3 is CASSVALSSGTGGYGYTF. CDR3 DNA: TGTGCCAGCAGCGTAGCCTTATCGTCCGGGACAGGGGGCTATGGCTACACCTTC.

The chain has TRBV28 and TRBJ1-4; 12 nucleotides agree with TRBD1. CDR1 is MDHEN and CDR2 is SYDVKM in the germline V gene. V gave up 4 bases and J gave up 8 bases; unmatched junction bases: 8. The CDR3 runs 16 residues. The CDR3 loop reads CASSSRGDRGQEKLFF. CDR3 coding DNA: TGTGCCAGCAGTTCTAGAGGGGACAGGGGGCAGGAAAAACTGTTTTTT.

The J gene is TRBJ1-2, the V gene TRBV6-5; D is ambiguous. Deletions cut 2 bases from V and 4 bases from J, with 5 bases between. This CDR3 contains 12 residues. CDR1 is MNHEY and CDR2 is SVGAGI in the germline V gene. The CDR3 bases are TGTGCCAGCAGTTACGGAGGCTATGGCTACACCTTC. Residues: CASSYGGYGYTF.